The 20 T cell receptor beta chains below all came from one sample that was sequenced in a study of tissue T cells after allogeneic stem cell transplantation. Some clones are missing from TCRdb's copy, which holds only in-frame ones; the method was immunoSEQ multiplex PCR. The sample yields roughly 50,000 clones, about three quarters seen once. The specimen sequenced was sorted cells pooled from one or two spleens. These receptors were taken from a pool of C57BL/6 mice in good health.

Remarks on this clone: Genes and germline are mouse. The read falls 1 residue short of the CDR3 end, and the missing part is taken from the germline J gene. The V and J genes are TRBV19 and TRBJ1-6, with D perhaps matching TRBD1 (6 bases). TRBJ1-6 is known as an ORF, though its function is uncertain. Germline V CDR1 and CDR2: FNHDT, SITEND (reference sequence). The CDR3 sequence is 14 residues long. The germline V and J ends were trimmed by 7 bases and 0 bases, with 8 bases remaining between them. The CDR3 bases that were read are TGTGCCAGCGGGGACAATTCCTATAATTCGCCCCTCTAC. It translates to CASGDNSYNSPLY. The entire CDR3 protein is CASGDNSYNSPLYF.

In the case of this clone: Here the gene names and germline are mouse. The CDR3 end falls 1 residue outside the read, so it is completed with the germline J gene. The rearrangement uses TRBV19 and TRBJ2-5; TRBD1 matches at 8 bases. The junction had 4 bases not matched to a gene; V was cut back by 5 bases and J by 5 bases. This CDR3 has 13 amino acids. CDR1 and CDR2 (germline): FNHDT, SITEND (reference sequence). CDR3 DNA, as far as it was read: TGTGCCAGCAGCCCGGACAGGGTAGACACCCAGTAC. The encoded protein is CASSPDRVDTQY. The entire CDR3 protein is CASSPDRVDTQYF.

Remarks on this clone: Mouse germline and gene names are used. The CDR3 end is not reached by the read, which stops 1 residue before it; the germline J gene fills it in. The rearrangement joins TRBV19 to TRBJ1-1; 7 bases fit TRBD1. Losses at the gene ends were 0 bases for V and 3 bases for J; bases not matched to a gene: 5. The CDR3 loop spans 15 amino acids. CDR1 FNHDT and CDR2 SITEND come from the germline V gene (reference sequence). The sequenced part of the CDR3 DNA is TGTGCCAGCAGTATAGCTCGACAGGGTGACACAGAAGTCTTC. It is translated as CASSIARQGDTEVF. The entire CDR3 sequence reads CASSIARQGDTEVFF. The full variable domain, with the rest looked up from reference TRBV19 and TRBJ1-1, is GGIITQTPKFLIGQEGQKLTLKCQQNFNHDTMYWYRQDSGKGLRLIYYSITENDLQKGDLSEGYDASREKKSSFSLTVTSAQKNEMAVFLCASSIARQGDTEVFFGKGTRLTVV.

To note about this clone: The gene names given are mouse names. The CDR3 sequence is CASSLHRGREGQDTQYF. The part of the CDR3 DNA that was read is TGTGCCAGCTCTCTCCACAGGGGGCGCGAAGGCCAAGACACCCAGTAC. The genes are TRBV12-1 and TRBJ2-5; 9 positions agree with TRBD1. Read data end 1 residue before the CDR3 end; the end is taken from the germline J gene. The CDR3 contains 17 residues. V shed 0 bases, J shed 2 bases, and the junction held 8 bases outside the gene matches. The germline V gene has CDR1 SGHSN and CDR2 HYEKVE.

In the case of this clone: Gene names refer to mouse genes. The read ends 1 residue before the CDR3 terminus; that terminus is restored from the germline J gene. The chain uses TRBV1 and TRBJ2-3; TRBD2 is a possible D gene (7 bases). Germline V gene lookup returns CDR1 NSQYPW and CDR2 LRSPGD (reference sequence). V lost 0 bases and J 1 base, leaving 11 bases between the germline ends. The CDR3 has 16 amino acids. The CDR3 spells CTCSAEWGAGAETLYF. The covered CDR3 bases are TGCACCTGCAGTGCAGAATGGGGGGCAGGTGCAGAAACGCTGTAT.

A word on this clone: Gene names follow the mouse nomenclature. The read finishes 1 residue shy of the CDR3 end, and the germline J gene is used to complete it. The chain couples TRBV4 to TRBJ1-1, with 7 nucleotides matching TRBD1. The CDR3 spans 14 residues. V was pared by 4 bases and J by 1 base, with 3 bases of the junction left unmatched. Germline V gene data show CDR1 as LGHDT and CDR2 as YNNKQL (reference sequence). The sequenced CDR3 bases are TGTGCCAGCAGCTTCCGGGACAGAAACACAGAAGTCTTC. This encodes CASSFRDRNTEVF. In full, the CDR3 is CASSFRDRNTEVFF.

A word on this clone: Germline and genes: mouse. The DNA ends 1 residue before the CDR3 does, and the rest of the CDR3 is filled in from the germline J gene. The chain has TRBV3 and TRBJ1-4, with 8 bases fitting TRBD1. The V segment lost 1 base and the J segment 5 bases; nucleotides outside the gene matches: 0. The germline gives CDR1 SNHLY, CDR2 FYNGKV (reference sequence). This CDR3 contains 14 residues. The chain's CDR3 is CASSLGTGNERLFF. The sequenced CDR3 bases are TGTGCCAGCAGCTTAGGGACAGGGAACGAAAGATTATTT.

To note about this clone: Mouse gene names apply. The CDR3 goes on 1 residue after the read ends, and that part is filled in from the germline J gene. V is TRBV29 and J is TRBJ2-4; 9 bases agree with TRBD1. The germline CDR1 and CDR2 sequences are MSHET and SYDVDS. V shed 8 bases, J shed 0 bases, and the junction held 3 bases outside the gene matches. The length of the CDR3 is 14 residues. The sequenced part of the CDR3 DNA is TGTGCTAGCGAGGGACAGGGTAGTCAAAACACCTTGTAC. Protein product: CASEGQGSQNTLY. The CDR3 as a whole reads CASEGQGSQNTLYF. Looking up the rest from reference TRBV29 and TRBJ2-4 gives the full variable domain: DMKVTQMPRYLIKRMGENVLLECGQDMSHETMYWYRQDPGLGLQLIYISYDVDSNSEGDIPKGYRVSRKKREHFSLILDSAKTNQTSVYFCASEGQGSQNTLYFGAGTRLSVL.

This clone was seen a few times. Gene and germline names: mouse. The sequence runs out 1 residue before the end of the CDR3; the remainder is reconstructed from the germline J gene. The chain employs TRBV23 and TRBJ2-7; TRBD1, the D gene given by the table, was not confirmed from the DNA. The CDR3 loop spans 13 amino acids. CDR1 and CDR2 (germline): KGHTA, FQNQQP. The CDR3 bases that were read are TGCTCCAGCAGTCAATCTCAGGATTATGAACAGTAC. Amino acid sequence: CSSSQSQDYEQY. The full CDR3 reads CSSSQSQDYEQYF.

To note about this clone: Gene and germline names: mouse. The read gets to within 1 residue of the CDR3 end, and the germline J gene fills in the rest. The chain is built from TRBV19 and TRBJ2-7; 9 nucleotides agree with TRBD1. Germline assignment: CDR1 FNHDT and CDR2 SITEND (reference sequence). Unmatched junction bases numbered 2, after V lost 4 bases and J lost 3 bases. CDR3 length: 13 amino acids. Incomplete CDR3 DNA: TGTGCCAGCAGTTACAGGGGGCTCTATGAACAGTAC. Translation: CASSYRGLYEQY. The entire CDR3 reads CASSYRGLYEQYF.

This clone was observed once. Each gene name is a mouse one. The CDR3 goes on 1 residue after the read ends, and that part is filled in from the germline J gene. V is TRBV16 and J is TRBJ1-1, with 7 bases that match TRBD1. V shed 3 bases and J 5 bases; nucleotides not matched to a gene: 6. The CDR3 contains 14 residues. In germline, CDR1 is SGHSA, CDR2 FRNQAP. The CDR3 region is CASSFRQGGTEVFF. Partial CDR3 DNA: TGTGCAAGCAGCTTCCGACAGGGAGGGACAGAAGTCTTC.

On this clone: These gene names are mouse names. The read is 1 residue too short to cover the CDR3 end, so that end is filled in from the germline J gene. The chain links TRBV12-1 to TRBJ1-1; D may be TRBD1 (5 bases). This CDR3 spans 11 amino acids. V was trimmed by 2 bases and J by 8 bases, leaving 8 bases between them. Germline CDR1 and CDR2: SGHSN and HYEKVE. CDR3 DNA, as far as it was read: TGTGCCAGCTCTCACTACAGGGAAGTCTTC. Its protein is CASSHYREVF. The entire CDR3 is CASSHYREVFF.

About this clone itself: The genes are named according to mouse. From the germline J gene comes the end of the CDR3, since the read stops 1 residue before it. The chain recombines TRBV13-3 with TRBJ1-4; D perhaps matches TRBD1 (5 bases). The germline CDR1 and CDR2 sequences are NNHDY and SYVADS. The CDR3 is made up of 13 amino acids. V was pared by 6 bases and J by 2 bases, with 8 bases between. CDR3 residues: CASTAGSNERLFF. The sequenced CDR3 bases are TGTGCCAGCACGGCAGGGTCCAACGAAAGATTATTT.

Concerning this clone: Here the gene names and germline are mouse. The CDR3 reads CASSEMGGRQNTLYF. Partial CDR3 DNA: TGTGCCAGCAGTGAGATGGGGGGGCGGCAAAACACCTTGTAC. This sequence joins TRBV13-3 and TRBJ2-4; the match to TRBD2 covers 9 bases. The CDR3 goes on 1 residue after the read ends, and that part is filled in from the germline J gene. The CDR3 is 15 amino acids. Germline V gene data show CDR1 as NNHDY and CDR2 as SYVADS. J gave up 3 bases and V 2 bases, and 4 bases lay outside the gene matches. The full variable domain, in which reference TRBV13-3 and TRBJ2-4 provide the parts outside the CDR3, is EAAVTQSPRSKVAVTGGKVTLSCHQTNNHDYMYWYRQDTGHGLRLIHYSYVADSTEKGDIPDGYKASRPSQENFSLILELASLSQTAVYFCASSEMGGRQNTLYFGAGTRLSVL.

A word on this clone: Gene names and germline match the mouse. With the read ending 1 residue before the CDR3 end, the germline J gene is used to fill in that end. The same CDR3 can be traced to other DNA sequences in this sample. The chain employs TRBV2 and TRBJ1-5; no reliable D call. V dropped 4 bases and J dropped 4 bases, with 8 bases sitting between them. Germline-derived CDR1 and CDR2 are LGHNA and YSYQKL. The CDR3 has 13 amino acids. CDR3 DNA (partial): TGTGCCAGCAGCCCCCGACAAAACCAGGCTCCGCTT. Residues: CASSPRQNQAPL. The full-length CDR3 reads as CASSPRQNQAPLF.

To note about this clone: Mouse germline and gene names are used. The CDR3 goes on 1 residue after the read ends, and that part is filled in from the germline J gene. This sequence joins TRBV17 and TRBJ1-1; unclear D gene. The germline gives CDR1 MNHDT, CDR2 YYDKIL. The length of the CDR3 is 13 residues. V was shortened by 2 bases and J by 3 bases, with 7 bases between the two germline ends. CDR3 DNA (partial): TGTGCTAGCAGTAGACCGGGAGACACAGAAGTCTTC. Protein sequence: CASSRPGDTEVF. In full, the CDR3 is CASSRPGDTEVFF.

With regard to this clone: Genes and germline are mouse. The read comes to an end 1 residue before the CDR3 does, leaving the germline J gene to fill in the end. The J gene is TRBJ2-7, the V gene TRBV3, with 8 bases aligning to TRBD2. The CDR3 runs 14 residues. Per germline, CDR1 SNHLY and CDR2 FYNGKV (reference sequence). V gave up 4 bases and J gave up 4 bases; unmatched junction bases: 6. Here the CDR3 reads CASSSNGGGYEQYF. The covered CDR3 bases are TGTGCCAGCAGCTCCAATGGGGGGGGTTATGAACAGTAC.

A remark on this clone: The listed genes are named as in mouse. The read terminates 1 residue ahead of where the CDR3 ends, so the germline J gene completes it. Other DNA sequences from this sample encode an identical CDR3 as well. V usage is TRBV1 and J usage is TRBJ1-2; D remains ambiguous. Germline CDR1 and CDR2: NSQYPW and LRSPGD (reference sequence). Between the trimmed V and J ends, which lost 0 bases and 1 base, there was a span of 3 bases. The CDR3 sequence is 13 residues long. The CDR3 is CTCSADRNSDYTF. Partial CDR3 DNA: TGCACCTGCAGTGCAGATCGAAACTCCGACTACACC.

Turning to this clone: Mouse germline and gene names are used. The covered CDR3 bases are TGTGCCTGGAGCTTGGACAGGTATGAACAGTAC. This codes for CAWSLDRYEQY. The CDR3 as a whole reads CAWSLDRYEQYF. This chain joins TRBV31 and TRBJ2-7, with TRBD1 identical over 7 bases. The read is 1 residue too short to cover the CDR3 end, so that end is filled in from the germline J gene. V dropped 3 bases and J dropped 4; count of bases not matched to a gene: 3. This CDR3 is 12 amino acids long. In germline, CDR1 is GKSSPN, CDR2 SITVG.

The count of this clone is one. Gene names and germline match the mouse. The CDR3 goes on 1 residue after the read ends, and that part is filled in from the germline J gene. This chain joins TRBV5 and TRBJ1-2; no firm D call. With 2 bases removed from V and 0 bases from J, the gap between germline ends came to 10 bases. From germline, CDR1 is LGHNA and CDR2 YNLKQL (reference sequence). The CDR3 length is 15 residues. CDR3 sequence reads: CASSQWVDTNSDYTF. The covered CDR3 bases are TGTGCCAGCAGCCAATGGGTCGATACAAACTCCGACTACACC.